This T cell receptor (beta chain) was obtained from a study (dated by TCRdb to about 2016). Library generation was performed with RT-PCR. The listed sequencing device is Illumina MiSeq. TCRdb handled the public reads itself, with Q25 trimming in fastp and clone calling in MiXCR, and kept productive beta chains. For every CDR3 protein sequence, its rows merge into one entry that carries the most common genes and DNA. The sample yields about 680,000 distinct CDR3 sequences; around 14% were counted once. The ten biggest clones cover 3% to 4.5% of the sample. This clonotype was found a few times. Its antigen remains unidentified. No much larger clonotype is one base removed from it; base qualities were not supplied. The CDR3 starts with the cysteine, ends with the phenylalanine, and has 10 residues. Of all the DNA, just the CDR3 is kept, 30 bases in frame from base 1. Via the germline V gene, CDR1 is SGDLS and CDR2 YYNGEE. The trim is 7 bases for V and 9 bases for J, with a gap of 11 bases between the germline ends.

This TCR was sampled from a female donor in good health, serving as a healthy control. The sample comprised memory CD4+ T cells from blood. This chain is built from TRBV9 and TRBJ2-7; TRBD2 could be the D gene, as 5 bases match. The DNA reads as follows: TGTGCCAGCCCTGGAGGTGTGCAGTACTTC. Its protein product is CASPGGVQYF.